The next 11 T cell receptor beta chains were all read from a single sample in a study of blood T cell repertoires in COVID-19. Here immunoSEQ multiplex PCR was the method, and the copy in TCRdb shows in-frame clones only, minus some. The sample contains around 77,000 clones, approximately 84% of which appear only once. The sequencing sample was made of peripheral blood. These receptors were taken from a man aged 65 to 85 with active or convalescent COVID-19.

The chain joins TRBV5-1 to TRBJ2-3; maybe TRBD1 (5 bases). The length of the CDR3 is 14 residues. The V end was cut by 4 bases, the J end by 0 bases, with 9 bases between. CDR1 SGHRS and CDR2 YFSETQ come from the germline V gene. This CDR3 is CASSIQDSTDTQYF. Written as DNA, the CDR3 is TGCGCCAGCAGCATACAGGACAGCACAGATACGCAGTATTTT.

The chain uses TRBV7-2 and TRBJ1-2, with D tentatively TRBD1 (5 bases). Germline CDR1 SGHTA, CDR2 FQGNSA. The CDR3 runs to 15 residues. V was clipped by 1 base and J by 7 bases, with 16 bases between them. DNA of the CDR3: TGTGCCAGCAGCTTAGTTTTAGGGGAAGGGGCTGGCTACACCTTC. It encodes CASSLVLGEGAGYTF. Together with reference TRBV7-2 and TRBJ1-2, the CDR3 gives the full variable domain: GAGVSQSPSNKVTEKGKDVELRCDPISGHTALYWYRQSLGQGLEFLIYFQGNSAPDKSGLPSDRFSAERTGGSVSTLTIQRTQQEDSAVYLCASSLVLGEGAGYTFGSGTRLTVV.

CDR3 DNA: TGTGCCAGCAGTGAAGAAGGGACAGGGGGTATCCTCAAAGCTTTCTTT. Protein: CASSEEGTGGILKAFF. The V call is TRBV6-1, the J call TRBJ1-1; the match to TRBD1 covers 11 bases. V lost 1 base and J lost 9; bases outside the gene matches: 10. This CDR3 has 16 amino acids. Germline V gene lookup returns CDR1 MNHNS and CDR2 SASEGT.

The chain is built from TRBV2 and TRBJ2-1; TRBD1 aligns across 7 bases. CDR1 and CDR2 from the germline V gene are SNHLY and FYNNEI. The CDR3 has 11 amino acids. With V trimmed by 6 bases and J by 10 bases, 3 bases remained unmatched. In nucleotides, the CDR3 is TGTGCCAGCAGGGACAGGCCCGAGCAGTTCTTC. Protein product: CASRDRPEQFF.

V gene TRBV5-1 combines with J gene TRBJ2-7; D is unresolved. Germline lookup yields CDR1 SGHRS and CDR2 YFSETQ. CDR3 length equals 14 residues. V lost 0 bases and J lost 3, with 10 bases in between. Here the CDR3 reads CASSLVGTNYEQYF. For the CDR3, the DNA is TGCGCCAGCAGCTTGGTCGGTACCAACTACGAGCAGTACTTC.

The V gene is TRBV9, the J gene TRBJ2-1; D is perhaps TRBD2 (5 bases). The germline gives CDR1 SGDLS, CDR2 YYNGEE. The CDR3 length is 15 residues. The V gene lost 7 bases and the J gene lost 1 base, with 15 bases spanning the gap. The CDR3: CASGPSGGSYNEQFF. The CDR3 DNA follows: TGTGCCAGCGGACCTTCTGGAGGATCCTACAATGAGCAGTTCTTC.

V gene TRBV3-1 (or the pseudogene TRBV3-2) combines with J gene TRBJ1-5; unclear D gene. The CDR3 spans 13 residues. CDR1 is LGHDT and CDR2 is YNNKEL in the germline V gene (reference sequence). The ends were cut back, 1 base at V and 2 bases at J, with 3 bases in the middle. CDR3 sequence reads: CASSQARNQPQHF. CDR3 in DNA: TGTGCCAGCAGCCAAGCTCGCAATCAGCCCCAGCATTTT.

This sequence joins TRBV6-5 and TRBJ2-7; D gene unclear. The CDR3 totals 13 residues. Trimming shortened V by 0 bases and J by 4 bases, and 7 bases separated the two germline ends. Per germline, CDR1 MNHEY and CDR2 SVGAGI. The CDR3, as DNA: TGTGCCAGCAGTTACTCGCAGGCTTACGAGCAGTACTTC. It codes for CASSYSQAYEQYF.

The chain employs TRBV6-6 and TRBJ2-1, with TRBD2 identical over 14 bases. V trimming: 8 bases; J trimming: 7 bases; junction bases outside the gene matches: 19. This CDR3 is 19 amino acids long. From germline, CDR1 is MNHNY and CDR2 SVGAGI (reference sequence). The CDR3 loop reads CASRYLGLAGGSLGNEQFF. CDR3 DNA: TGTGCCAGCCGCTACCTCGGACTAGCGGGAGGCTCCTTGGGGAATGAGCAGTTCTTC.

This chain joins TRBV4-2 and TRBJ1-2; D unresolved. CDR1 LGHNA and CDR2 YNFKEQ come from the germline V gene. Trimming left V 1 base short and J 4 bases short, with 22 bases between. The CDR3 covers 18 residues. The CDR3 loop reads CASSQGGTAGPRGYGYTF. CDR3 in DNA: TGTGCCAGCAGCCAAGGGGGTACCGCCGGTCCCCGGGGCTATGGCTACACCTTC.

This clone appeared a single time. The chain carries TRBV18 and TRBJ1-1; D is unresolved. Germline V CDR1 and CDR2: KGHSH, LQKENI. Trimming cost V 3 bases and J 8 bases, with 10 bases left between them. The CDR3 runs to 12 residues. The CDR3 DNA reads TGTGCCAGCTCACCGTCCCGAGGCGAAGCTTTCTTT. Protein product: CASSPSRGEAFF.